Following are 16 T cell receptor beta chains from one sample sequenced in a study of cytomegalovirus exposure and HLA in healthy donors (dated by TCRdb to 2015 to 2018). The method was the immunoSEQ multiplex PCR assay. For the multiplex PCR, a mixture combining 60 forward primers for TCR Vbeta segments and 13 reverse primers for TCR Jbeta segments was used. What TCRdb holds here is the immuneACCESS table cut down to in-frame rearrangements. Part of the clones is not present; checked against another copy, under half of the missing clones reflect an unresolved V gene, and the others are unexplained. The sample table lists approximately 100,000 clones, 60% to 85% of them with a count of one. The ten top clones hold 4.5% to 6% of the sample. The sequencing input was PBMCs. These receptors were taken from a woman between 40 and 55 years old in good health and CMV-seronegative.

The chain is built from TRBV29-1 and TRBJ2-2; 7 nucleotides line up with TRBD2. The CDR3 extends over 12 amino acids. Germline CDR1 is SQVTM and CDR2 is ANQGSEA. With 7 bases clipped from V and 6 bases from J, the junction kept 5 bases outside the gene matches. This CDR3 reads CSGGGSAGELFF. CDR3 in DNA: TGCAGCGGGGGAGGGTCGGCCGGGGAGCTGTTTTTT.

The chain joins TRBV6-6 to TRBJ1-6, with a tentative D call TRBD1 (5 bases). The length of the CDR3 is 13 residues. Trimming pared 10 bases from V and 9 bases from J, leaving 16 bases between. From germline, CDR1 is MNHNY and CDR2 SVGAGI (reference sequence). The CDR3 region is CATSRVMISPLHF. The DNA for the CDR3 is TGTGCCACCTCCAGGGTAATGATTTCACCCCTCCACTTT.

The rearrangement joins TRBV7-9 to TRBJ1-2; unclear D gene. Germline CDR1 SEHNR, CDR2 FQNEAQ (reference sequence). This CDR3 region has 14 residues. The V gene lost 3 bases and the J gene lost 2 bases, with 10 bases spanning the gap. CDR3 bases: TGTGCCAGCAGCTTCCCATCCGGGAACTATGGCTACACCTTC. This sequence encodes CASSFPSGNYGYTF.

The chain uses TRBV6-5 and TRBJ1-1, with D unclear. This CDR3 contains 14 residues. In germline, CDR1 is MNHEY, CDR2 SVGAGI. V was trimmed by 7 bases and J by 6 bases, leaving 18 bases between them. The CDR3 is CASTFQRSGSEAFF. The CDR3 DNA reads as TGTGCCAGCACTTTCCAAAGGTCAGGATCTGAAGCTTTCTTT.

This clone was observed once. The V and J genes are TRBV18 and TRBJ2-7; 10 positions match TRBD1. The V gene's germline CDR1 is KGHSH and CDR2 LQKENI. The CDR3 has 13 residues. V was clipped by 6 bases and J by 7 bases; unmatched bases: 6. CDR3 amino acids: CASSRDRGGEQYF. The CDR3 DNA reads TGTGCCAGCTCGAGGGACAGGGGTGGGGAGCAGTACTTC.

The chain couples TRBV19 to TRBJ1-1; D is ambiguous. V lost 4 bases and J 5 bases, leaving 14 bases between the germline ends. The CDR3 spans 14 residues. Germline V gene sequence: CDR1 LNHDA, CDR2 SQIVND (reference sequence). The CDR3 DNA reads TGTGCCAGTAGTACCCGTCGGGTGGAGACTGAAGCTTTCTTT. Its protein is CASSTRRVETEAFF.

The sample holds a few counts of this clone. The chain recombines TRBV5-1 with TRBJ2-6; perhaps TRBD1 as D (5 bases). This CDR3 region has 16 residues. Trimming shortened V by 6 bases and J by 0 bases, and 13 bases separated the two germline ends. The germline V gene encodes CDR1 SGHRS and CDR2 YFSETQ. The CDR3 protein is CASTKGHPSGANVLTF. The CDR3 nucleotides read TGCGCCAGCACCAAAGGACACCCCTCTGGGGCCAACGTCCTGACTTTC.

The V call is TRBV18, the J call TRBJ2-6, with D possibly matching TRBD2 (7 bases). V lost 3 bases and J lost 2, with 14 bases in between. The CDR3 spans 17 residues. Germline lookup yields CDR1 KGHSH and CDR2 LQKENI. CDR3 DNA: TGTGCCAGCTCACCCGCGAGGGGGGGCGCTGGGGCCAACGTCCTGACTTTC. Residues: CASSPARGGAGANVLTF.

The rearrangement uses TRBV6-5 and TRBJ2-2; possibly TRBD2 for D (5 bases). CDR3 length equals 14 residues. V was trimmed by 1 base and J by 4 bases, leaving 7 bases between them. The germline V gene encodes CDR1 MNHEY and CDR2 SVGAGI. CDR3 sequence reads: CASSYYGGTGELFF. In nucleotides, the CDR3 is TGTGCCAGCAGTTACTACGGAGGCACCGGGGAGCTGTTTTTT.

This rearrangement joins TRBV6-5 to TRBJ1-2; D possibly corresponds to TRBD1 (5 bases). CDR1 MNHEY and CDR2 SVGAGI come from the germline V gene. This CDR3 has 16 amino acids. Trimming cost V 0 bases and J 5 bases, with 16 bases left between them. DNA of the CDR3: TGTGCCAGCAGTTACTCGCTGTTCCAGGGATCGTATGGCTACACCTTC. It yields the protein CASSYSLFQGSYGYTF.

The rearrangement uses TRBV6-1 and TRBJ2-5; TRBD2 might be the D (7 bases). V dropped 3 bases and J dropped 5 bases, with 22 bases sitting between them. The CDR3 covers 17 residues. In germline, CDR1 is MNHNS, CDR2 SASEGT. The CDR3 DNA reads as TGTGCCAGCAGTGAGCCCCTTTTATCGGGGGGCGGGGAGACCCAGTACTTC. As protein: CASSEPLLSGGGETQYF.

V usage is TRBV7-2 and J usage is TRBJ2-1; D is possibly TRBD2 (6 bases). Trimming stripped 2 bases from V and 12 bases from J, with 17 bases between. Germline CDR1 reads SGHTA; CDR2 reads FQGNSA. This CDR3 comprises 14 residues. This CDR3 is CASSLRGTQKGQFF. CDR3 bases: TGTGCCAGCAGCTTACGGGGGACCCAAAAGGGGCAGTTCTTC.

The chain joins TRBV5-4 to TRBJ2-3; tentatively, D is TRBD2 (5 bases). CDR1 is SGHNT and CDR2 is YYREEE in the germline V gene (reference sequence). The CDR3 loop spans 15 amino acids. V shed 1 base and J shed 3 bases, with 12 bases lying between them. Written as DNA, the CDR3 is TGTGCCAGCAGCTTGCGTGGGGAGAGAACAGATACGCAGTATTTT. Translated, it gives CASSLRGERTDTQYF.

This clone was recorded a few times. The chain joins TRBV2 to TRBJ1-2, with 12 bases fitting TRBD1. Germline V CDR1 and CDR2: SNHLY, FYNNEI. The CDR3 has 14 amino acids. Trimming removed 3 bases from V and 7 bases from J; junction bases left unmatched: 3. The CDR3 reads CASSEGQGALGYTF. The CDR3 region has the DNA TGTGCCAGCAGTGAGGGACAGGGGGCACTTGGCTACACCTTC.

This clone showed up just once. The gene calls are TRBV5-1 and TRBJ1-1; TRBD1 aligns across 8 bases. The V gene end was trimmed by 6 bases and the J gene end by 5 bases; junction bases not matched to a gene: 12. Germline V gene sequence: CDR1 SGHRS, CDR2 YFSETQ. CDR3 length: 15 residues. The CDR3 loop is CASMLGAGGGTEAFF. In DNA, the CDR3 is TGCGCCAGCATGTTAGGGGCAGGGGGCGGAACTGAAGCTTTCTTT. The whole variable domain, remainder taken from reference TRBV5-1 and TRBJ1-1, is KAGVTQTPRYLIKTRGQQVTLSCSPISGHRSVSWYQQTPGQGLQFLFEYFSETQRNKGNFPGRFSGRQFSNSRSEMNVSTLELGDSALYLCASMLGAGGGTEAFFGQGTRLTVV.

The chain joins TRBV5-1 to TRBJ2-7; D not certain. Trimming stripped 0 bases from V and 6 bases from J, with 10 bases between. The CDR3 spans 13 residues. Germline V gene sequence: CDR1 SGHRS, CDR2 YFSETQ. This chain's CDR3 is CASSLAASGEQYF. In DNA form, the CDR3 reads TGCGCCAGCAGCTTGGCCGCGTCCGGCGAGCAGTACTTC.